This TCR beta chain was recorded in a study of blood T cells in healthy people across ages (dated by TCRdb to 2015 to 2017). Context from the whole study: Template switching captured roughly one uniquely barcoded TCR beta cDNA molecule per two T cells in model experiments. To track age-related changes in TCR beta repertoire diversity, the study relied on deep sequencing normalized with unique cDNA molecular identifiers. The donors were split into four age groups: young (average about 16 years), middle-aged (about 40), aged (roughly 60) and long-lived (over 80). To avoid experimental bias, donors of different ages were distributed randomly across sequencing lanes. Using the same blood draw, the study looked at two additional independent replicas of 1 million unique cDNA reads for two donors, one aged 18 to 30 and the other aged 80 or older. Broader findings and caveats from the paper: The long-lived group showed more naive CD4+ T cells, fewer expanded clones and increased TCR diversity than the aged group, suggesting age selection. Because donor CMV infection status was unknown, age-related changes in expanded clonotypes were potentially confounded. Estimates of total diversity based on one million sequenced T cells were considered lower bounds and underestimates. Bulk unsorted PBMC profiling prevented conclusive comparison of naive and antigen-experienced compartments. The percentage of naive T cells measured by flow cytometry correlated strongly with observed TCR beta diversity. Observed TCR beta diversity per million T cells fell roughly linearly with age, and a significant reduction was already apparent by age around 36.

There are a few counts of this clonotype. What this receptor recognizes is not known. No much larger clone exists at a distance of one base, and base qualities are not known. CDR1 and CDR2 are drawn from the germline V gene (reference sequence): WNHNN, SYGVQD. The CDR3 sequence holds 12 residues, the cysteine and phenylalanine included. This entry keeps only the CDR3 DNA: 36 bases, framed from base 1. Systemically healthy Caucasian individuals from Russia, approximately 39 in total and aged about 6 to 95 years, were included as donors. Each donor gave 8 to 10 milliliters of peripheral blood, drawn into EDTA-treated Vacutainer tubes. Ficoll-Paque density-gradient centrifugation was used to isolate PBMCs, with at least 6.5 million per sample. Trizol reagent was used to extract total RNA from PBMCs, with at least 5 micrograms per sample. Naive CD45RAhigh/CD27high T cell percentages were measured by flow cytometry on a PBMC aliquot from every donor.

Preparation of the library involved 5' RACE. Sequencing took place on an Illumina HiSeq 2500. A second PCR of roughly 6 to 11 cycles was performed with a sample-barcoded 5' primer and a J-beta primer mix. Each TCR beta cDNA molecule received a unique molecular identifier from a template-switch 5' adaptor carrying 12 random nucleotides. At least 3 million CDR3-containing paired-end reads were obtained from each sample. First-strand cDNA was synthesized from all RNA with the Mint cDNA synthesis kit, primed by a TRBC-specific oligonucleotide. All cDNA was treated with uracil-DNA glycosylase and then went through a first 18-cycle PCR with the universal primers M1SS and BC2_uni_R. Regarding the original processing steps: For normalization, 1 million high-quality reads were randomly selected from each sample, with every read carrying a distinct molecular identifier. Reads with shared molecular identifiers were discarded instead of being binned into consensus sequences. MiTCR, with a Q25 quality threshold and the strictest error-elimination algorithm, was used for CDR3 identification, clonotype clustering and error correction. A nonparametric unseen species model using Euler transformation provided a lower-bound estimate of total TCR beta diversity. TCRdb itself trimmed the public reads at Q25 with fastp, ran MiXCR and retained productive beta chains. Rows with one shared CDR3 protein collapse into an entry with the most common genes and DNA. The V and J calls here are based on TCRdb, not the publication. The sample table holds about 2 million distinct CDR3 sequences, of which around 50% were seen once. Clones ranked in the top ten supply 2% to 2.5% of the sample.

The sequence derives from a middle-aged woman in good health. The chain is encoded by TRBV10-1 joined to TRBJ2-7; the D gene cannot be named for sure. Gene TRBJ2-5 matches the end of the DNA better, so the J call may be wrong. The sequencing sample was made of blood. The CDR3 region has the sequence CASSEEWETQYF. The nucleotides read TGCGCCAGCAGTGAAGAGTGGGAGACCCAGTACTTC.